These 19 T cell receptor beta chains originate from one sample sequenced in a study of CD8+CD57+ T cells in acquired aplastic anemia. Patients included in sequencing had previously demonstrated CD8+CD57+ cell expansion by flow cytometry. Profiling of TCR beta VDJ combinations and CDR3 sequences used genomic DNA as template. MiXCR, applied by TCRdb to the reads, yields one record per CDR3 protein. The sample has approximately 59,000 distinct CDR3 sequences, around 60% seen once; the top ten hold roughly 16%. The sequenced sample consisted of sorted CD4+, CD8+, or CD8+CD57+ T cells (not recorded which) from PBMCs. These receptor sequences come from a human donor with aplastic anemia.

This clonotype has only a few counts. CDR3 DNA: TGTGCCAGTAGTATGCAGGGACAGGGGAAGACTGAAGCTTTCTTT. Residues: CASSMQGQGKTEAFF. J is TRBJ1-1 and V is TRBV19, with 10 nucleotides matching TRBD1. This CDR3 is 15 amino acids long. Germline values: CDR1 LNHDA, CDR2 SQIVND (reference sequence). Trimming at V came to 3 bases and at J to 5 bases, leaving 6 bases not matched to a gene. Variable domain in full (rest from reference TRBV19 and TRBJ1-1): DGGITQSPKYLFRKEGQNVTLSCEQNLNHDAMYWYRQDPGQGLRLIYYSQIVNDFQKGDIAEGYSVSREKKESFPLTVTSAQKNPTAFYLCASSMQGQGKTEAFFGQGTRLTVV.

The V call is TRBV11-2, the J call TRBJ1-1, with 11 nucleotides matching TRBD1. Germline V CDR1 and CDR2: SGHAT, FQNNGV. The junction had 4 bases not matched to a gene; V was cut back by 4 bases and J by 3 bases. The CDR3 extends over 15 amino acids. The CDR3 region is CASSWTGGEYTEAFF. CDR3 nucleotides: TGTGCCAGCAGCTGGACAGGGGGCGAATACACTGAAGCTTTCTTT.

This clonotype was detected a few times. The rearrangement links TRBV7-9 to TRBJ1-1; 7 bases agree with TRBD1. The V segment lost 5 bases and the J segment 4 bases; nucleotides outside the gene matches: 4. Germline CDR1 and CDR2: SEHNR and FQNEAQ (reference sequence). The CDR3 extends over 13 amino acids. Here the CDR3 reads CASSARTGTEAFF. The CDR3 DNA is TGTGCCAGCAGCGCCCGGACAGGCACTGAAGCTTTCTTT.

This clonotype was found many times. The chain links TRBV4-3 to TRBJ2-1, with 8 positions matching TRBD1. CDR1 is LGHNA and CDR2 is YSLEER in the germline V gene. This CDR3 is 14 amino acids long. The trim removed 3 bases at V and 7 bases at J, leaving 5 bases unmatched. CDR3 coding DNA: TGCGCCAGCAGCCATTTCGGACAGGGAAATGAGCAGTTCTTC. Amino acids: CASSHFGQGNEQFF.

The chain employs TRBV20-1 and TRBJ1-6, with D perhaps matching TRBD1 (5 bases). The CDR3 loop spans 14 amino acids. Trimming took 6 bases from V and 5 from J, leaving 14 bases between them. Germline loops: CDR1 DFQATT, CDR2 SNEGSKA (reference sequence). The CDR3 nucleotides read TGCAGTGCAACCACGGGACTTAATAATTCACCCCTCCACTTT. This codes for CSATTGLNNSPLHF.

This chain links TRBV11-1 with TRBJ2-7; 9 bases fit TRBD2. Losses at the gene ends were 4 bases for V and 3 bases for J; bases not matched to a gene: 4. CDR1 and CDR2 from the germline V gene are SGHAT and FQDESV (reference sequence). This CDR3 spans 14 amino acids. Written as DNA, the CDR3 is TGTGCCAGCAGCTCCGGACTAGCGTACTACGAGCAGTACTTC. This encodes CASSSGLAYYEQYF.

This chain connects TRBV10-3 to TRBJ2-7, with 12 bases fitting TRBD1. Looked up from germline, CDR1 is ENHRY and CDR2 is SYGVKD. V lost 2 bases to trimming and J lost 9 bases; unmatched junction nucleotides: 17. This CDR3 is built from 18 residues. The CDR3 protein is CAISEPIMGQGAFTGQYF. The CDR3 bases are TGTGCCATCAGTGAGCCCATCATGGGACAGGGGGCGTTTACTGGGCAGTACTTC.

In its sample, this clonotype was seen many times. This rearrangement joins TRBV13 to TRBJ1-3; D is perhaps TRBD1 (6 bases). The V and J ends lost 2 bases and 2 bases respectively, with 7 bases between them. Germline CDR1 and CDR2: PRHDT and FYEKMQ (reference sequence). The CDR3 totals 14 residues. CDR3 bases: TGTGCCAGCAGCTTATCAGGGGCTGGAAACACCATATATTTT. Translation: CASSLSGAGNTIYF.

This clonotype qualifies as medium-sized. The genes are TRBV10-2 and TRBJ2-1; D call uncertain. The CDR3 consists of 14 residues. CDR1 and CDR2 (germline): WSHSY, SAAADI. V was shortened by 5 bases and J by 0 bases, with 8 bases between the two germline ends. CDR3 sequence: CASSPQTSYNEQFF. The CDR3 DNA follows: TGCGCCAGCAGTCCCCAAACCTCCTACAATGAGCAGTTCTTC.

This clonotype was seen a handful of times. A much larger clone sits a single nucleotide away, making a read error possible. V and J are TRBV6-5 and TRBJ1-1; the D gene is possibly TRBD1 (6 bases). The CDR3 has 16 residues. Germline V lookup: CDR1 MNHEY, CDR2 SVGAGI. V dropped 2 bases and J dropped 1 base, with 14 bases sitting between them. This chain's CDR3 is CASSYLDRRRNTEAFF. DNA for the CDR3: TGTGCCAGCAGTTACCTTGACAGGAGGCGGAACACTGAAGCTTTCTTT.

The rearrangement joins TRBV2 to TRBJ1-2, with D uncertain. The germline V gene has CDR1 SNHLY and CDR2 FYNNEI. Trimming stripped 3 bases from V and 4 bases from J, with 12 bases between. The CDR3 runs 14 residues. The CDR3 loop reads CASSDWWQSYGYTF. The CDR3 DNA sequence: TGTGCCAGCAGTGACTGGTGGCAGAGCTATGGCTACACCTTC. The whole variable domain, remainder taken from reference TRBV2 and TRBJ1-2, is EPEVTQTPSHQVTQMGQEVILRCVPISNHLYFYWYRQILGQKVEFLVSFYNNEISEKSEIFDDQFSVERPDGSNFTLKIRSTKLEDSAMYFCASSDWWQSYGYTFGSGTRLTVV.

The gene calls are TRBV19 and TRBJ2-6; D gene uncertain. This CDR3 is 14 amino acids long. V shed 9 bases and J shed 0 bases, with 9 bases lying between them. In germline, CDR1 is LNHDA, CDR2 SQIVND (reference sequence). CDR3 protein: CASSPGSGANVLTF. The CDR3 DNA follows: TGTGCCAGCAGCCCCGGCTCTGGGGCCAACGTCCTGACTTTC.

The CDR3 loop reads CSARDGGGAETQYF. CDR3 DNA sequence: TGCAGTGCTAGAGATGGCGGAGGGGCAGAGACCCAGTACTTC. The chain is built from TRBV20-1 and TRBJ2-5; perhaps TRBD2 as D (6 bases). The CDR3 runs 14 residues. CDR1 is DFQATT, CDR2 SNEGSKA, per germline (reference sequence). Trimming took 0 bases from V and 4 from J, leaving 12 bases between them.

Here the CDR3 DNA reads TGCGCCAGCAGCCAGCTAGCGGGGGGGCAAGATACGCAGTATTTT. The encoded protein is CASSQLAGGQDTQYF. The chain links TRBV4-1 to TRBJ2-3, with 12 bases matching TRBD2. The J segment lost 5 bases and the V segment lost 3 bases, leaving 3 bases of the junction unmatched. Germline lookup yields CDR1 MGHRA and CDR2 YSYEKL. The CDR3 has 15 residues.

The chain recombines TRBV9 with TRBJ1-5; 8 nucleotides agree with TRBD1. The CDR3 is made up of 15 amino acids. The V gene end was trimmed by 5 bases and the J gene end by 7 bases; junction bases not matched to a gene: 11. Per the germline V gene, CDR1 is SGDLS and CDR2 is YYNGEE. CDR3 protein: CASSLSGSGGQPQHF. As DNA, the CDR3 is TGTGCCAGCAGTTTGTCGGGTTCAGGGGGCCAGCCCCAGCATTTT.

This clonotype was observed at least ten times. The chain uses TRBV2 and TRBJ2-2; the D is unclear. Trimming stripped 8 bases from V and 3 bases from J, with 10 bases between. This CDR3 has 13 residues. Germline V gene lookup returns CDR1 SNHLY and CDR2 FYNNEI. The CDR3 bases are TGTGCCAGCTTAGGAACGTACACCGGGGAGCTGTTTTTT. This codes for CASLGTYTGELFF.

About this clonotype: Its ends do not fully match the called genes, so a read error is possible. V gene TRBV19 combines with J gene TRBJ1-6, with TRBD1 identical over 7 bases. The CDR3 has 13 amino acids. Looked up from germline, CDR1 is LNHDA and CDR2 is SQIVND (reference sequence). CDR3 DNA sequence: TGTGCCAGCTACAGGGGCGGTAATTCATCCCTCCACTTT. Translated: CASYRGGNSSLHF.

This clonotype was observed once. This sequence joins TRBV25-1 and TRBJ1-1, with 9 bases aligning to TRBD1. The CDR3 totals 13 residues. Germline V gene lookup returns CDR1 MGHDK and CDR2 SYGVNS. The V gene end was trimmed by 6 bases and the J gene end by 6 bases; junction bases not matched to a gene: 5. The CDR3 is CASSGTGRPEAFF. CDR3 in DNA: TGTGCCAGCAGCGGGACAGGGAGACCTGAAGCTTTCTTT.

J is TRBJ1-2 and V is TRBV14; 12 bases match TRBD1. Trimming took 5 bases from V and 8 from J; bases not matched to a gene: 9. The CDR3 has 15 amino acids. The germline gives CDR1 SGHDN, CDR2 FVKESK. The CDR3 DNA reads as TGTGCCAGCAGCGAGGGGACAGGGGGCTCGGCGGGCTACACCTTC. It is translated as CASSEGTGGSAGYTF.